Below, one T cell receptor beta chain is given with its context. The data stem from a study of blood T cell repertoires in COVID-19. Study context: Nucleic acid was either cDNA or gDNA, and it came from T cells, B-cell-depleted T cells, or PBMCs.

CDR3 length equals 14 residues. V lost 4 bases to trimming and J lost 1 base, with 9 bases between them. CDR1 and CDR2 from the germline V gene are PRHDT and FYEKMQ (reference sequence). The data were produced by immunoSEQ multiplex PCR, yet TCRdb's version contains in-frame clones alone and is incomplete. The sample lists 45,000 to 70,000 clones, more than 75% occurring once. The receptor was isolated from an older woman with COVID-19, enrolled during active disease. The chain links TRBV13 to TRBJ2-3, with D possibly being TRBD1 (6 bases). Sample: peripheral blood. The CDR3 DNA reads TGTGCCAGCAGCTCAAGACAGGGCACAGATACGCAGTATTTT. Protein: CASSSRQGTDTQYF.